Given below is one TCR beta chain in context. Genomic DNA from unsorted samples was obtained from approximately 96 million PBMCs (per sample). These data come from a study of shared clonotypes between healthy human individuals. Original processing notes: ImmunoSEQ sequences covered only the junction and lacked quality scores; filtering therefore differed. Here immunoSEQ multiplex PCR was the method, and the copy in TCRdb shows in-frame clones only, minus some. That table supplies the V and J calls and clone size; D and trimming were determined from the DNA. The sample yields about 470,000 clones, 79% seen once. Per germline, CDR1 MNHEY and CDR2 SMNVEV (reference sequence). The CDR3 loop spans 14 amino acids.

The specimen sequenced was PBMCs. The chain employs TRBV27 and TRBJ2-5, with D maybe TRBD1 (5 bases). TRBJ2-7 matches the DNA end more closely, so the J call is doubtful. The sequence was obtained from a woman aged 35 to 49 in good health. Some clones in this sample may be carry-over from other donors' samples. The CDR3 region has the DNA TGTGCCAGCAGTTTAGGACAACATGCGTCCGAGCAGTACTTC. This translates into CASSLGQHASEQYF.